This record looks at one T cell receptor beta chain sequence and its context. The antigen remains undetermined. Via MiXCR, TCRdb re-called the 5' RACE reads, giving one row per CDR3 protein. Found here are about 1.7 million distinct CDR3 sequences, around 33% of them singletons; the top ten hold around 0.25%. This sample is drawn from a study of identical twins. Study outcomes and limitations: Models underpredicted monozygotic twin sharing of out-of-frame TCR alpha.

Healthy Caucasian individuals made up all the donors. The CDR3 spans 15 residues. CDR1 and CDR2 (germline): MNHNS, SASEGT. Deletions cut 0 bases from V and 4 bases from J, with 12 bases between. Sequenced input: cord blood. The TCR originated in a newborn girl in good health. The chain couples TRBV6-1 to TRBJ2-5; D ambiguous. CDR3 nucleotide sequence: TGTGCCAGCAGTGAAGCAGGGCAAATTGGAGAGACCCAGTACTTC. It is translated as CASSEAGQIGETQYF.